What follows are 27 T cell receptor beta chains derived from one specimen sequenced in a study of blood T cell repertoires in COVID-19. Libraries were prepared by immunoSEQ multiplex PCR; TCRdb keeps only in-frame clonotypes and omits some of them. This sample has about 480,000 clones, with around 89% found just once. Sequenced sample: peripheral blood. These receptors all stem from a woman aged 45-60 years with COVID-19, enrolled during active disease.

The chain carries TRBV27 and TRBJ2-3; TRBD2 matches at 8 bases. Germline V lookup: CDR1 MNHEY, CDR2 SMNVEV (reference sequence). J lost 6 bases, V lost 4 bases, and 6 bases had no gene match. This CDR3 comprises 14 residues. CDR3 amino acids: CASSYERGLDTQYF. The CDR3 bases are TGTGCCAGCAGTTACGAGCGGGGGCTTGATACGCAGTATTTT.

J is TRBJ1-6 and V is TRBV2, with 8 positions matching TRBD1. This CDR3 has 15 residues. Germline V gene lookup returns CDR1 SNHLY and CDR2 FYNNEI. The J segment lost 7 bases and the V segment lost 5 bases, leaving 7 bases of the junction unmatched. DNA of the CDR3: TGTGCCAGCAGTCCGAGACAGGGGTCAAATTCACCCCTCCACTTT. Translating it yields CASSPRQGSNSPLHF.

The CDR3 is CATSASPEEGLSYEQYF. The CDR3 DNA sequence: TGTGCCACCAGTGCCTCCCCAGAGGAGGGTCTTTCCTACGAGCAGTACTTC. The chain is built from TRBV24-1 and TRBJ2-7, with D perhaps matching TRBD2 (6 bases). Trimming removed 5 bases at V and 1 base at J, with 20 bases between. The CDR3 runs to 17 residues. Germline lookup yields CDR1 KGHDR and CDR2 SFDVKD.

The rearrangement uses TRBV30 and TRBJ1-2, with 10 bases that match TRBD1. Per germline, CDR1 GTSNPN and CDR2 SVGIG (reference sequence). The CDR3 sequence is 14 residues long. After removal of 4 bases from V and 6 bases from J, the junction contained 8 bases not matched to a gene. CDR3 coding DNA: TGTGCCTGGACACCGGGACAGGGGTACGATGGCTACACCTTC. Translated, it gives CAWTPGQGYDGYTF.

The chain links TRBV6-6 to TRBJ2-7, with 8 bases matching TRBD1. The ends lost 6 bases at V and 2 bases at J; junction bases unmatched: 0. Germline V gene lookup returns CDR1 MNHNY and CDR2 SVGAGI (reference sequence). This CDR3 is built from 12 residues. CDR3 amino acids: CASRQGAYEQYF. The CDR3 bases are TGTGCCAGCAGACAGGGGGCCTACGAGCAGTACTTC.

This sequence joins TRBV11-2 and TRBJ2-7; TRBD1 aligns across 9 bases. The J segment lost 7 bases and the V segment lost 2 bases, leaving 6 bases of the junction unmatched. Germline-derived CDR1 and CDR2 are SGHAT and FQNNGV. The CDR3 covers 14 residues. The CDR3 DNA is TGTGCCAGCAGCTTATTACAGGGGGCGCGGGAGCAGTACTTC. This sequence encodes CASSLLQGAREQYF.

This clone has just a few counts. The genes are TRBV2 and TRBJ1-1; a weak D match, TRBD1 (5 bases). The CDR3 length is 13 residues. Between the trimmed V and J ends, which lost 7 bases and 3 bases, there was a span of 12 bases. The germline V gene encodes CDR1 SNHLY and CDR2 FYNNEI. The CDR3 DNA reads as TGTGCCAGCATCCGCGTCAGGGACACTGAAGCTTTCTTT. Translation gives CASIRVRDTEAFF.

In its sample, this clone was seen once. The V gene is TRBV5-1, the J gene TRBJ2-7; D perhaps matches TRBD2 (7 bases). The V and J ends lost 1 base and 6 bases respectively, with 17 bases between them. The germline CDR1 and CDR2 sequences are SGHRS and YFSETQ. This CDR3 has 15 amino acids. Written as DNA, the CDR3 is TGCGCCAGCAGCTTGAGCGACGGGGGGCGGCGCGAGCAGTACTTC. It encodes CASSLSDGGRREQYF.

The genes are TRBV28 and TRBJ1-2, with 9 bases fitting TRBD1. From germline, CDR1 is MDHEN and CDR2 SYDVKM. V gave up 6 bases and J gave up 1 base; unmatched junction bases: 18. CDR3 length: 19 residues. CDR3 protein: CASSTYWLTGTGYNYGYTF. CDR3 coding DNA: TGTGCCAGCAGCACATATTGGCTCACCGGGACAGGGTATAACTATGGCTACACCTTC.

This chain connects TRBV5-6 to TRBJ2-7; D is unclear. Germline V gives CDR1 SGHDT, CDR2 YYEEEE. The CDR3 runs to 11 residues. V lost 4 bases to trimming and J lost 4 bases, with 6 bases between them. CDR3 region: CASSLRYEQYF. The CDR3 bases are TGTGCCAGCAGCCTCCGGTACGAGCAGTACTTC. The variable domain in full, with the rest retrieved from reference TRBV5-6 and TRBJ2-7, is DAGVTQSPTHLIKTRGQQVTLRCSPKSGHDTVSWYQQALGQGPQFIFQYYEEEERQRGNFPDRFSGHQFPNYSSELNVNALLLGDSALYLCASSLRYEQYFGPGTRLTVT.

The chain recombines TRBV29-1 with TRBJ1-2; TRBD1 might be the D (5 bases). Trimming shortened V by 3 bases and J by 2 bases, and 10 bases separated the two germline ends. In germline, CDR1 is SQVTM, CDR2 ANQGSEA. This CDR3 has 13 amino acids. CDR3: CSVDEAGNYGYTF. CDR3 nucleotides: TGCAGCGTTGATGAGGCAGGGAACTATGGCTACACCTTC.

In the case of this clone: Other DNA variants within this sample encode the same CDR3. V and J are TRBV5-6 and TRBJ1-5, with 7 bases fitting TRBD1. This CDR3 has 14 amino acids. Germline trimming cut 4 bases from V and 4 bases from J; bases unmatched to any gene: 5. Looked up from germline, CDR1 is SGHDT and CDR2 is YYEEEE. This CDR3 reads CASSRGQWNQPQHF. The CDR3, as DNA: TGTGCCAGCAGCCGGGGACAGTGGAATCAGCCCCAGCATTTT.

The chain joins TRBV13 to TRBJ2-3, with 8 bases aligning to TRBD2. V gave up 5 bases and J gave up 14 bases; unmatched junction bases: 12. The CDR3 length is 13 residues. The germline V gene has CDR1 PRHDT and CDR2 FYEKMQ (reference sequence). The CDR3 loop is CASSNSGGESRYF. CDR3 nucleotides: TGTGCCAGCAGCAACTCGGGGGGGGAGAGCCGGTATTTT.

The chain has TRBV9 and TRBJ2-1; D is perhaps TRBD2 (5 bases). The germline CDR1 and CDR2 sequences are SGDLS and YYNGEE. V was trimmed by 0 bases and J by 0 bases, leaving 10 bases between them. The CDR3 has 16 amino acids. As DNA, the CDR3 is TGTGCCAGCAGCGTAGGAGCGGCCAGCTCCTACAATGAGCAGTTCTTC. Amino acid sequence: CASSVGAASSYNEQFF.

This clone was counted a few times. J is TRBJ1-3 and V is TRBV30, with a tentative D call TRBD1 (5 bases). The CDR3 runs 15 residues. Between the trimmed V and J ends, which lost 4 bases and 0 bases, there was a span of 13 bases. CDR1 and CDR2 from the germline V gene are GTSNPN and SVGIG (reference sequence). The CDR3 DNA sequence: TGTGCCTGGATGGGGGGTAAAGGCTCTGGAAACACCATATATTTT. Amino acids: CAWMGGKGSGNTIYF.

This clone was counted a few times. The genes are TRBV7-9 and TRBJ2-3, with 8 nucleotides matching TRBD2. V dropped 4 bases and J dropped 6; count of bases not matched to a gene: 15. The CDR3 covers 17 residues. Germline V gives CDR1 SEHNR, CDR2 FQNEAQ (reference sequence). The CDR3 DNA sequence: TGTGCCAGCAGCTCTCCCGAGCGGGGGCCTCCTTTGGATACGCAGTATTTT. It translates to CASSSPERGPPLDTQYF.

This clone came up once. The gene calls are TRBV2 and TRBJ1-2; tentatively, D is TRBD1 (5 bases). Per the germline V gene, CDR1 is SNHLY and CDR2 is FYNNEI. Trimming left V 7 bases short and J 4 bases short, with 16 bases between. The CDR3 extends over 14 amino acids. CDR3 DNA sequence: TGTGCCAGCAAGATGACAGCCTTAGTCTATGGCTACACCTTC. This gives the protein CASKMTALVYGYTF.

This clone was counted a single time. The chain has TRBV7-2 and TRBJ1-3, with a possible D match to TRBD1 (5 bases). V gave up 5 bases and J gave up 0 bases, with 8 bases separating them. This CDR3 is built from 14 residues. The germline V gene encodes CDR1 SGHTA and CDR2 FQGNSA. The CDR3, as DNA: TGTGCCAGCAGCCTGGACACCTCTGGAAACACCATATATTTT. Translating gives CASSLDTSGNTIYF.

This chain links TRBV19 with TRBJ2-6; 8 bases line up with TRBD1. The CDR3 is 22 amino acids. Losses at the gene ends were 9 bases for V and 2 bases for J; bases not matched to a gene: 27. Germline CDR1 and CDR2: LNHDA and SQIVND (reference sequence). CDR3 bases: TGTGCCAGCGAAAAGATAGGCCTAAGCCCTGGACAGGGTAGGCCTGGGGCCAACGTCCTGACTTTC. It is translated as CASEKIGLSPGQGRPGANVLTF.

This rearrangement joins TRBV5-5 to TRBJ1-5; 7 positions match TRBD1. The CDR3 runs 16 residues. The germline gives CDR1 SGHKS, CDR2 YYEKEE (reference sequence). V lost 4 bases to trimming and J lost 3 bases; unmatched junction nucleotides: 10. The CDR3 DNA is TGTGCCAGCAGCGCATCCGGGACAGCCTTCAATCAGCCCCAGCATTTT. Translated, it gives CASSASGTAFNQPQHF.

This rearrangement joins TRBV5-5 to TRBJ2-7, with 9 positions matching TRBD1. V shed 4 bases and J 6 bases; nucleotides not matched to a gene: 2. The germline V gene encodes CDR1 SGHKS and CDR2 YYEKEE (reference sequence). The CDR3 length is 12 residues. The CDR3: CASSRTGVEQYF. CDR3 sequence (DNA): TGTGCCAGCAGCCGGACAGGGGTCGAGCAGTACTTC.

CDR3 loop: CASSFVQPNEQFF. The CDR3 DNA reads as TGTGCCAGCAGTTTTGTACAGCCGAATGAGCAGTTCTTC. This chain joins TRBV28 and TRBJ2-1; D is undetermined. V was cut by 3 bases and J by 7 bases, with 10 bases left in between. This CDR3 comprises 13 residues. Germline-derived CDR1 and CDR2 are MDHEN and SYDVKM. Filled out from reference TRBV28 and TRBJ2-1, the complete variable domain reads DVKVTQSSRYLVKRTGEKVFLECVQDMDHENMFWYRQDPGLGLRLIYFSYDVKMKEKGDIPEGYSVSREKKERFSLILESASTNQTSMYLCASSFVQPNEQFFGPGTRLTVL.

The gene calls are TRBV2 and TRBJ1-6; 9 bases are shared with TRBD1. There are 13 residues in the CDR3. With V trimmed by 6 bases and J by 7 bases, 1 base remained unmatched. Germline V gene data show CDR1 as SNHLY and CDR2 as FYNNEI. The CDR3 bases are TGTGCCAGCAGGGGGACAGGGAATTCACCCCTCCACTTT. This encodes CASRGTGNSPLHF.

The chain is built from TRBV27 and TRBJ1-2; possibly TRBD1 for D (5 bases). Trimming shortened V by 7 bases and J by 1 base, and 25 bases separated the two germline ends. The length of the CDR3 is 18 residues. CDR1 and CDR2 (germline): MNHEY, SMNVEV (reference sequence). Written as DNA, the CDR3 is TGTGCCAGCAAAGCCCTGACAGCTTCCTTACTGCGTAACTATGGCTACACCTTC. The encoded protein is CASKALTASLLRNYGYTF.

This rearrangement joins TRBV4-1 to TRBJ2-1; D perhaps matches TRBD1 (6 bases). The V end was cut by 4 bases, the J end by 6 bases, with 13 bases between. CDR3 length equals 14 residues. CDR1 and CDR2 from the germline V gene are MGHRA and YSYEKL. The CDR3 spells CASSLGANSNEQFF. In DNA, the CDR3 is TGCGCCAGCAGCCTGGGGGCCAACTCCAATGAGCAGTTCTTC.

This chain links TRBV7-9 with TRBJ2-3, with D possibly matching TRBD1 (5 bases). There are 15 residues in the CDR3. Between the trimmed V and J ends, which lost 0 bases and 9 bases, there was a span of 16 bases. Germline assignment: CDR1 SEHNR and CDR2 FQNEAQ (reference sequence). In DNA, the CDR3 is TGTGCCAGCAGCTTAGCTGGGGCTCTGGTGGACACGCAGTATTTT. Translation gives CASSLAGALVDTQYF.

The chain uses TRBV27 and TRBJ1-5, with D possibly TRBD1 on 6 matching bases. The CDR3 covers 15 residues. V lost 0 bases to trimming and J lost 7 bases, with 13 bases between them. Germline CDR1 MNHEY, CDR2 SMNVEV (reference sequence). As DNA, the CDR3 is TGTGCCAGCAGTTTATCACAGGGCGAGGGGCAGCCCCAGCATTTT. This codes for CASSLSQGEGQPQHF.